This paragraph covers one T cell receptor (beta chain) sequence. Its binding antigen is unknown. Per-base qualities were not stored, and no clone one base away is much larger. The CDR3 covers 15 residues, taking in both the cysteine and the phenylalanine. The DNA shown is the 45-base CDR3, in frame from base 1. The germline V gene (reference sequence) gives CDR1 as LNHNV and CDR2 as YYDKDF. Between the V and J ends, shortened by 8 bases and 7 bases respectively, the junction contains 21 bases. These data originate in a study of cytomegalovirus exposure and HLA in healthy donors (TCRdb year 2017). Concerning the study at large: An earlier analysis of under 600 of the donors reported 250 to 300 Gb of sequence data and about 100 million unique TCR beta sequences from around 200 million T cells. Roughly 320 gigabases of sequencing data and about 92 million unique TCR sequences made up an early release that covered some 640 HLA-typed donors. Of the approximately 370 genotyped donors, roughly 76% were placed in the genetic ancestry cluster associated with self-reported Caucasian donors. The aim of the study was to test whether cataloging public T cell receptors could identify signatures of past pathogen exposure. Using immunosequencing, the study profiled T cell repertoires from approximately 700 subjects and related those repertoires to cytomegalovirus serostatus. Along with the approximately 670-subject first cohort, a separate validation cohort of roughly 110 different subjects was used. High-throughput TCR immunosequencing, statistical association of individual TCRs with disease status, and machine learning were combined to predict cytomegalovirus infection status. To study patterns of TCR occurrence, a later analysis re-analyzed previously published TCR beta repertoires from 600 to 750 donors and added high-resolution HLA genotyping. The later analysis used no new phenotypic data to find candidate immune exposures, relying instead on TCR beta sequences and their occurrence across donors. To decide whether each TCR beta V gene segment behaved as functional or pseudogenic, an earlier analysis of fewer than 750 of the donors relied on high-throughput TCR beta sequencing. Donor age, sex, ethnicity and CMV serostatus were compiled alongside the repertoire data. A later genetic analysis used genome-wide SNP genotypes for about 60% of the roughly 670 donors, treating that subset as a discovery cohort. All discovery cohort repertoires had been generated using a single sequencing platform. Both class I and class II loci were covered by HLA typing, at four-digit resolution. Typing coverage differed by locus: A, B, C, DRB1 and DQB1 were typed in about 620-640 donors, DQA1 in about 500, DPA1 in some 600, and DPB1 in approximately 450. Five DR-DQ haplotypes were handled as single units for association and clustering because linkage in the cohort was strong. Among around 400 genotyped donors of the cohort, an average of about 220,000 unique TCR beta nucleotide sequences was sequenced per donor, of which 15% to 20% were non-productive.

In total, 666 healthy bone marrow donors made up the cohort. At the time of sampling, all cohort members were nominally healthy, though unrecorded immune exposures were likely present. The donor was CMV seronegative and was included in the group of a few hundred seronegative cohort members. Each donor provided a peripheral blood sample, and peripheral blood mononuclear cells were used for TCR beta sequencing. Genomic DNA was extracted from the blood cell samples with the Qiagen DNeasy Blood Extraction Kit. The library was built by means of the immunoSEQ multiplex PCR assay. A mixture of 60 forward primers for TCR Vbeta segments and 13 reverse primers for TCR Jbeta segments was used in the multiplex PCR. The CDR3 region of rearranged TCR beta genes was amplified from genomic DNA with a multiplex PCR assay. The amplified TCR beta libraries were sequenced on the Illumina HiSeq System as 87-base-pair reads. The original pipeline was this. A later analysis counted about 80 million unique TCR beta chains across the 640 or so repertoires, and some 11 million of these chains were shared by at least two donors. To remove PCR and sequencing errors, raw reads were error-corrected and collapsed into unique sequences using a nearest-neighbor algorithm that merged closely related sequences. V, D and J gene segments were assigned by aligning CDR3 sequences to IMGT reference sequences. For a sequence to be retained, a match of at least six nucleotides to both a V gene segment and a J gene segment was required. A rearrangement was called productive if the CDR3 had no stop codons and remained in frame with V and J, and every other rearrangement was called non-productive. CDR3 was defined by IMGT convention, running from the second conserved V-encoded cysteine to the conserved J-encoded phenylalanine. Sequences without an unambiguous match to a single V gene segment were excluded from the earlier analysis of about 640 of the donors. In an earlier analysis of several hundred of the donors, V segments were called functional above 56.7% productive rearrangements and were called segregating when the between-donor standard deviation exceeded 5%. A statistical classification framework was built for diagnosing cytomegalovirus status from the catalog of TCR beta chain sequences. In a later analysis, V and J genes were assigned by comparing TCR nucleotide sequences against IMGT/GENE-DB human TR gene sequences. The TCRdist pipeline was used in a later analysis to assign CDR3 sequences and most-parsimonious VDJ recombination scenarios. In a later analysis, each TCR beta chain was defined by its CDR3 amino acid sequence together with its V-gene family, and reads lacking a unique V-gene family were excluded. As a way to deal with suspected cross-contamination and a sequencing artifact, a later analysis dropped 640 or so nucleotide sequences that were highly shared and had low generation probability. For each public chain, a later analysis derived a clonal expansion index from normalized ranks of inferred template counts within each repertoire. In a later analysis, generation probabilities were computed with a VDJ recombination model fitted to out-of-frame rearrangements, and the resulting probabilities were checked against IGoR. Hypergeometric tests were used in a later analysis to score TCR-TCR, TCR-HLA and TCR-CMV co-occurrence, with a repertoire-size bias correction applied to the TCR pairs. In a later analysis, false discovery rates were estimated by permuting HLA or CMV assignments 20 times. In a later analysis, co-occurring TCRs were grouped using DBSCAN, and TCRdist sequence similarity was added for clustering within HLA-allele-positive subsets. Repertoires with fewer than 30,000 or more than 120,000 public chains, plus five repertoires with anomalous nucleotide sharing, were excluded from co-occurrence clustering. Not all clones reach the TCRdb copy of this immuneACCESS table, which keeps in-frame sequences only. Checked studies attribute under half of the gap to unresolved V genes and leave the rest unexplained. V and J calls and clone size are given by that table; D and trimming were obtained from the DNA. Within this sample are 180,000 or so clones, with around 77% of them counted one time only. The ten top clones hold approximately 3.4% of the sample.

The full study reports these points: CMV serostatus was the only immune exposure information available for the cohort. A later analysis reported that several top co-occurrence clusters appeared linked to parvovirus B19, influenza, CMV and Epstein-Barr virus. In both the original and validation cohorts, the classifier was reported to diagnose cytomegalovirus status with high specificity and sensitivity. In the study, around 160 TCR beta chains were listed as associated with cytomegalovirus. In vitro tests confirmed that a few of the cytomegalovirus-associated TCR beta chains recognize cytomegalovirus antigens. According to a later genetic analysis, donors in an Asian-associated ancestry cluster had fewer N-insertions in productive TCRs than the approximately 650-donor mean. A further reported finding was that TCR beta sequences accurately predicted the HLA-A and HLA-B alleles for most subjects in the first cohort. Because counts were too low, some 17 rarely observed V segments, including chromosome 9 orphons, were excluded from the earlier analysis of 587 of the donors. Some IMGT-functional V segments, including TRBV6-2 and TRBV6-3, could not be distinguished by the 87-base-pair reads and were therefore excluded. Roughly uniform sequencing depth across donors was assumed in presence/absence analyses, although this assumption may not hold. V-gene and J-gene trimming of TCR beta chains was associated with a missense DCLRE1C variant in a later genetic analysis, and the association was replicated in an independent cohort. In a later analysis, most CMV-associated TCR beta chains were found to appear HLA-restricted, with HLA associations seemingly driven largely by CMV exposure. According to a later analysis, TCR association rates differed among HLA loci, with DRB1 alleles showing the most associated TCRs and HLA-C alleles showing the fewest. In a later analysis, some 18,000 TCR beta sequences were associated with specific HLA alleles at a false discovery rate of 0.05. In a later analysis, HLA-associated TCR beta chains showed more clonal expansion and lower generation probabilities than non-associated chains that were equally common. Across donors, most TCR sequences were observed very rarely, whereas some public TCRs were present in many individuals. In an earlier analysis of more than 500 of the donors, most TCR beta V segments appeared in productive rearrangements about 90% or about 30% of the time, broadly matching IMGT annotations. Correlated functional status among segregating V segments might reflect linkage disequilibrium, but an unknown experimental factor could not be ruled out. Strong co-occurrence of HLA alleles, especially DR and DQ, made assigning TCR associations to individual alleles difficult. The cohort was sequenced for TCR beta chains only, and without alpha or paired-chain data the features that could be detected were limited. Because some donors lacked HLA typing at each locus, the association tests relied only on the typed subset. According to the authors, the approach could potentially be generalized to other disease states and immunological phenotypes. A group of highly shared sequence variants was considered likely to be a technical artifact of the sequencing pipeline.

The sequence joins TRBV15 to TRBJ2-4; the D gene is possibly TRBD2, with 7 bases matching. Material: PBMCs. The clonotype originates from a female donor in good health and CMV-seronegative. The nucleotide sequence reads as follows: TGTGCCACCCACAAGCGGGACACCAAGGGGAACATTCAGTACTTC. Protein translation: CATHKRDTKGNIQYF.